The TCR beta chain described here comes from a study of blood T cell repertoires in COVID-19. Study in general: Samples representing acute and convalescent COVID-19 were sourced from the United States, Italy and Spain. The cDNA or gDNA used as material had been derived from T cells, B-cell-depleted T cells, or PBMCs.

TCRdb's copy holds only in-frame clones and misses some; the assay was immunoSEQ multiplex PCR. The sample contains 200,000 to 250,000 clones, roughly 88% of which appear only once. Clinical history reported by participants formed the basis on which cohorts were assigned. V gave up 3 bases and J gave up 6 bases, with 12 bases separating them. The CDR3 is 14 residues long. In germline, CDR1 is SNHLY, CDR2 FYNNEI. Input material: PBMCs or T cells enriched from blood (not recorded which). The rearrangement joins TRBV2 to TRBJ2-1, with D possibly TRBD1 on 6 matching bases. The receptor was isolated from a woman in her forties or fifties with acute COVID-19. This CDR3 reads CASSDRGHPNEQFF. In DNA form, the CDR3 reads TGTGCCAGCAGTGATAGGGGACACCCCAATGAGCAGTTCTTC.